This entry lists 23 T cell receptor beta chains sequenced from one sample in a study of blood T cell repertoires in COVID-19. The data were produced by immunoSEQ multiplex PCR, yet TCRdb's version contains in-frame clones alone and is incomplete. The data contain 200,000 to 300,000 clones, 65% to 85% of them singletons. Sequencing input: peripheral blood. These receptor sequences come from a man in his forties with acute or convalescent COVID-19.

The V call is TRBV7-2, the J call TRBJ2-7; no firm D call. There are 14 residues in the CDR3. Germline CDR1 reads SGHTA; CDR2 reads FQGNSA. V was pared by 0 bases and J by 7 bases, with 13 bases between. The CDR3 DNA is TGTGCCAGCAGCTTAGCGGGCCCCGGTGTTGAGCAGTACTTC. It yields the protein CASSLAGPGVEQYF.

J is TRBJ1-4 and V is TRBV2; 9 nucleotides agree with TRBD1. With V trimmed by 0 bases and J by 6 bases, 8 bases remained unmatched. The CDR3 runs 17 residues. Germline V lookup: CDR1 SNHLY, CDR2 FYNNEI. The CDR3 DNA reads as TGTGCCAGCAGTGAAGCGAACATGGGACAGGGTGATGAAAAACTGTTTTTT. It encodes CASSEANMGQGDEKLFF.

The chain joins TRBV3-1 (or the pseudogene TRBV3-2) to TRBJ2-2, with 8 positions matching TRBD2. Germline V CDR1 and CDR2: LGHDT, YNNKEL (reference sequence). V was pared by 1 base and J by 3 bases, with 4 bases of the junction left unmatched. The CDR3 covers 16 residues. CDR3 residues: CASSQGTSGYTGELFF. CDR3 bases: TGTGCCAGCAGCCAAGGCACTAGCGGATACACCGGGGAGCTGTTTTTT.

The rearrangement links TRBV9 to TRBJ1-2, with D perhaps matching TRBD1 (5 bases). CDR1 SGDLS and CDR2 YYNGEE come from the germline V gene. The CDR3 length is 13 residues. Deletions cut 4 bases from V and 1 base from J, with 8 bases between. This CDR3 is CASSRDFNYGYTF. DNA of the CDR3: TGTGCCAGCAGCAGGGACTTTAACTATGGCTACACCTTC.

This sequence joins TRBV4-3 and TRBJ1-1; D is perhaps TRBD1 (5 bases). The CDR3 length is 16 residues. Germline loops: CDR1 LGHNA, CDR2 YSLEER. Trimming pared 0 bases from V and 1 base from J, leaving 12 bases between. This CDR3 reads CASSQEMGLSNTEAFF. CDR3 coding DNA: TGCGCCAGCAGCCAAGAAATGGGACTTTCGAACACTGAAGCTTTCTTT.

The chain carries TRBV7-9 and TRBJ2-5; the D gene is possibly TRBD1 (7 bases). V gave up 1 base and J gave up 0 bases, with 18 bases separating them. The CDR3 sequence is 18 residues long. Germline assignment: CDR1 SEHNR and CDR2 FQNEAQ (reference sequence). The CDR3 DNA is TGTGCCAGCAGCTTAGAAGGAGGGACAGCCTTTCACCAAGAGACCCAGTACTTC. Translated, it gives CASSLEGGTAFHQETQYF.

The chain employs TRBV7-9 and TRBJ1-4; 7 nucleotides match TRBD1. The CDR3 loop spans 15 amino acids. The V and J ends lost 5 bases and 7 bases, in that order; junction bases with no gene match: 10. Germline V gives CDR1 SEHNR, CDR2 FQNEAQ (reference sequence). This chain's CDR3 is CASSPTGVGVEKLFF. DNA for the CDR3: TGTGCCAGCAGCCCCACAGGGGTGGGGGTTGAAAAACTGTTTTTT.

The chain couples TRBV7-9 to TRBJ2-1, with D uncertain. CDR3 length: 16 amino acids. The V end lost 2 bases, the J end lost 2 bases, and 13 bases lay between the germline ends. Germline lookup yields CDR1 SEHNR and CDR2 FQNEAQ (reference sequence). The CDR3 DNA is TGTGCCAGCAGCTTATCGGTAGCCGGCGCCTACAATGAGCAGTTCTTC. Protein: CASSLSVAGAYNEQFF.

This chain connects TRBV7-2 to TRBJ1-5; tentatively, D is TRBD1 (5 bases). The CDR3 runs 15 residues. Looked up from germline, CDR1 is SGHTA and CDR2 is FQGNSA. With 6 bases removed from V and 6 bases from J, the gap between germline ends came to 18 bases. The CDR3 sequence: CASSSETGVLQPQHF. The CDR3, as DNA: TGTGCCAGCAGTTCGGAAACAGGAGTCCTTCAGCCCCAGCATTTT. The full variable domain, in which reference TRBV7-2 and TRBJ1-5 provide the parts outside the CDR3, is GAGVSQSPSNKVTEKGKDVELRCDPISGHTALYWYRQSLGQGLEFLIYFQGNSAPDKSGLPSDRFSAERTGGSVSTLTIQRTQQEDSAVYLCASSSETGVLQPQHFGDGTRLSIL.

V and J are TRBV7-9 and TRBJ2-3; no definite D call. The germline V gene has CDR1 SEHNR and CDR2 FQNEAQ (reference sequence). There are 13 residues in the CDR3. The germline V and J ends were trimmed by 4 bases and 4 bases, with 9 bases remaining between them. The CDR3 DNA is TGTGCCAGCAGCTCCCTTTCTCCAGATACGCAGTATTTT. Translated: CASSSLSPDTQYF.

The V gene is TRBV4-2, the J gene TRBJ2-1; 8 bases fit TRBD2. The CDR3 extends over 14 amino acids. The V and J ends lost 4 bases and 7 bases, in that order; junction bases with no gene match: 6. From germline, CDR1 is LGHNA and CDR2 YNFKEQ. The CDR3 DNA is TGTGCCAGCAGCCCAGCGGGAGATAGAAATGAGCAGTTCTTC. Translating gives CASSPAGDRNEQFF.

The chain carries TRBV3-1 (or the pseudogene TRBV3-2) and TRBJ2-5; 7 positions match TRBD1. Germline CDR1 reads LGHDT; CDR2 reads YNNKEL (reference sequence). V gave up 4 bases and J gave up 2 bases; unmatched junction bases: 4. CDR3 size: 14 residues. In DNA form, the CDR3 reads TGTGCCAGCAGCCCCGGGACAGTACAAGAGACCCAGTACTTC. Protein product: CASSPGTVQETQYF.

The chain combines TRBV19 with TRBJ2-2; 7 nucleotides align to TRBD1. Germline CDR1 and CDR2: LNHDA and SQIVND (reference sequence). CDR3 size: 18 residues. Trimming at V came to 6 bases and at J to 4 bases, leaving 17 bases not matched to a gene. CDR3 residues: CASRGSTGTASFTGELFF. The DNA for the CDR3 is TGTGCCAGTAGGGGAAGCACCGGGACAGCAAGTTTCACCGGGGAGCTGTTTTTT.

The rearrangement uses TRBV19 and TRBJ2-1; 9 bases map to TRBD1. Per the germline V gene, CDR1 is LNHDA and CDR2 is SQIVND (reference sequence). Trimming at V came to 5 bases and at J to 0 bases, leaving 2 bases not matched to a gene. There are 15 residues in the CDR3. The CDR3 loop is CASSPGQGSYNEQFF. Written as DNA, the CDR3 is TGTGCCAGTAGTCCGGGACAGGGCTCCTACAATGAGCAGTTCTTC.

CDR3 DNA sequence: TGCAGCTTCGGGACAGGGTCTAACTATGGCTACACCTTC. This gives the protein CSFGTGSNYGYTF. This chain links TRBV29-1 with TRBJ1-2; 9 nucleotides align to TRBD1. CDR1 and CDR2 (germline): SQVTM, ANQGSEA. There are 13 residues in the CDR3. The V segment lost 8 bases and the J segment 0 bases; nucleotides outside the gene matches: 4.

V and J are TRBV30 and TRBJ1-4; a weak D match, TRBD1 (5 bases). Deletions cut 8 bases from V and 10 bases from J, with 32 bases between. This CDR3 spans 17 amino acids. Germline CDR1 is GTSNPN and CDR2 is SVGIG (reference sequence). The CDR3 DNA follows: TGTGCCCTGGAGTTTACAGGCAACAGGCCAACGAGAGGAAAACTGTTTTTT. The encoded protein is CALEFTGNRPTRGKLFF.

The V call is TRBV11-2, the J call TRBJ1-1; TRBD1 matches 7 bases. Per the germline V gene, CDR1 is SGHAT and CDR2 is FQNNGV. The CDR3 totals 15 residues. The V gene end was trimmed by 5 bases and the J gene end by 4 bases; junction bases not matched to a gene: 10. The CDR3 region has the DNA TGTGCCAGCAGCCCGAACAGGGGAAGATCCACTGAAGCTTTCTTT. As protein: CASSPNRGRSTEAFF.

For the CDR3, the DNA is TGTGCCAGCAACGTACCGGGACTTGCTTCCTACGAGCAGTACTTC. Its translation: CASNVPGLASYEQYF. J is TRBJ2-7 and V is TRBV5-5; possibly TRBD2 for D (6 bases). This CDR3 contains 15 residues. Germline-derived CDR1 and CDR2 are SGHKS and YYEKEE (reference sequence). Trimming took 6 bases from V and 1 from J, leaving 17 bases between them.

V gene TRBV2 combines with J gene TRBJ2-7; D may be TRBD2 (5 bases). V gave up 6 bases and J gave up 2 bases, with 11 bases separating them. The CDR3 runs 13 residues. Germline V gene lookup returns CDR1 SNHLY and CDR2 FYNNEI. CDR3: CASREDFAYEQYF. As DNA, the CDR3 is TGTGCCAGCAGGGAGGACTTCGCCTACGAGCAGTACTTC.

The rearrangement links TRBV5-6 to TRBJ1-2; D ambiguous. CDR1 is SGHDT and CDR2 is YYEEEE in the germline V gene. The CDR3 has 15 amino acids. Trimming took 0 bases from V and 4 from J, leaving 13 bases between them. The DNA for the CDR3 is TGTGCCAGCAGCTTGGTGTCACACGGCGGCTATGGCTACACCTTC. Its translation is CASSLVSHGGYGYTF.

J is TRBJ1-1 and V is TRBV10-3, with D hard to call. The V and J ends lost 7 bases and 0 bases respectively, with 18 bases between them. Germline V gives CDR1 ENHRY, CDR2 SYGVKD. This CDR3 is built from 16 residues. The CDR3 here is CAIKSGASSMNTEAFF. DNA for the CDR3: TGTGCCATCAAGAGTGGTGCGTCATCCATGAACACTGAAGCTTTCTTT.

This chain uses TRBV11-1 with TRBJ2-5; no definite D call. This CDR3 has 14 residues. Germline values: CDR1 SGHAT, CDR2 FQDESV (reference sequence). Trimming stripped 0 bases from V and 4 bases from J, with 9 bases between. DNA of the CDR3: TGTGCCAGCAGCTTAGCGCGGATAGGAGAGACCCAGTACTTC. Its translation is CASSLARIGETQYF.

The DNA of the CDR3 is TGTGCCAGCAGTCCTACAGGGAGAAATACGCAGTATTTT. Residues: CASSPTGRNTQYF. V is TRBV28 and J is TRBJ2-3; the D gene is possibly TRBD1 (6 bases). CDR1 and CDR2 from the germline V gene are MDHEN and SYDVKM. Deletions cut 5 bases from V and 7 bases from J, with 13 bases between. This CDR3 is built from 13 residues.